This record concerns one TCR beta chain sequence. No antigen is known for it. It has no much larger one-base neighbor in the sample; base qualities were not kept. Reading the germline V gene gives CDR1 SGHRS and CDR2 YFSETQ. The V end gives up 4 bases and the J end 5 bases, leaving 6 bases in the junction not matched to a gene. From the cysteine up to the phenylalanine, the CDR3 has a length of 16 residues. CDR3 DNA only is kept here, 48 bases in frame from base 1. The data are from a study of T cell changes during pregnancy in multiple sclerosis (dated 2019 in TCRdb). Background on the whole study: The study examined how the T cell repertoire changed over the course of pregnancy in women with multiple sclerosis.

Preparation of the library involved the immunoSEQ multiplex PCR assay. TCRdb re-hosts the immuneACCESS table, in-frame sequences only. Its copies lack some clones; in the studies checked, an unresolved V gene accounts for under half of them, and the cause for the rest is not known. This sample lists tens of thousands of clones; 92% were detected once. 0.6% to 0.7% of the sample is taken by the ten largest. The TCR was taken from a female donor with multiple sclerosis, enrolled in a pregnancy study. Here the sequenced sample was CD4+ T cells from peripheral blood mononuclear cells, taken after pregnancy. Here the chain combines TRBV5-1 and TRBJ2-1, and TRBD2 aligns with 13 junction nucleotides. The CDR3 is CASSPAGLAGDNEQFF. The bases are TGCGCCAGCAGCCCCGCCGGACTAGCGGGGGACAATGAGCAGTTCTTC.